One sample yielded the 17 T cell receptor beta chains listed below, sequenced in a study of T cell changes during pregnancy in multiple sclerosis. Assay: immunoSEQ multiplex PCR; the TCRdb copy retains only in-frame clones and omits some. The table shows some 80,000 clones, with 89% occurring only once. Sequenced here: peripheral blood, sampled in the first trimester of pregnancy. The receptors shown here come from a female donor in good health, enrolled as a control in a pregnancy study.

The chain joins TRBV2 to TRBJ1-4; D not resolved. The CDR3 extends over 14 amino acids. Germline values: CDR1 SNHLY, CDR2 FYNNEI. The V end lost 7 bases, the J end lost 7 bases, and 16 bases lay between the germline ends. CDR3 region: CASNLREGFEKLFF. The CDR3 region has the DNA TGTGCCAGCAATTTACGGGAGGGATTTGAAAAACTGTTTTTT. The complete variable domain, with remaining parts taken from reference TRBV2 and TRBJ1-4, reads EPEVTQTPSHQVTQMGQEVILRCVPISNHLYFYWYRQILGQKVEFLVSFYNNEISEKSEIFDDQFSVERPDGSNFTLKIRSTKLEDSAMYFCASNLREGFEKLFFGSGTQLSVL.

This CDR3 reads CASSSSSGITEAFF. CDR3 nucleotides: TGTGCCAGCAGCTCAAGCTCAGGGATCACTGAAGCTTTCTTT. The chain carries TRBV7-2 and TRBJ1-1, with a possible D match to TRBD1 (5 bases). The germline gives CDR1 SGHTA, CDR2 FQGNSA. The CDR3 is made up of 14 amino acids. Trimming pared 4 bases from V and 4 bases from J, leaving 13 bases between.

V is TRBV6-5 and J is TRBJ1-2; D not resolved. Germline loops: CDR1 MNHEY, CDR2 SVGAGI. Trimming stripped 0 bases from V and 2 bases from J, with 10 bases between. This CDR3 has 15 amino acids. CDR3 region: CASSYSGGPNYGYTF. CDR3 in DNA: TGTGCCAGCAGTTACTCGGGAGGGCCAAACTATGGCTACACCTTC.

This clone appeared once. This chain connects TRBV28 to TRBJ1-1; D is perhaps TRBD1 (5 bases). Germline CDR1 reads MDHEN; CDR2 reads SYDVKM. V was pared by 6 bases and J by 3 bases, with 14 bases between. This CDR3 spans 14 amino acids. The CDR3 DNA is TGTGCCAGCAGCTCACAGGTCGATCACACTGAAGCTTTCTTT. This translates into CASSSQVDHTEAFF.

The chain employs TRBV4-3 and TRBJ2-1; D gene ambiguous. V was trimmed by 4 bases and J by 3 bases, leaving 10 bases between them. CDR3 length: 14 residues. Per the germline V gene, CDR1 is LGHNA and CDR2 is YSLEER. CDR3 residues: CASSPDGDYNEQFF. In DNA form, the CDR3 reads TGCGCCAGCAGCCCAGATGGAGACTACAATGAGCAGTTCTTC.

The chain employs TRBV5-1 and TRBJ2-5; TRBD1 matches at 7 bases. CDR1 and CDR2 (germline): SGHRS, YFSETQ. The CDR3 extends over 15 amino acids. V was clipped by 0 bases and J by 2 bases; unmatched bases: 4. In DNA, the CDR3 is TGCGCCAGCAGCTTGGGAGAACAGGGGCAAGAGACCCAGTACTTC. Its protein product is CASSLGEQGQETQYF.

The V and J genes are TRBV5-8 and TRBJ1-1, with D unclear. The CDR3 has 13 residues. Trimming took 1 base from V and 1 from J, leaving 5 bases between them. CDR1 is SGHTS, CDR2 YDEGEE, per germline. CDR3 residues: CASSLFKNTEAFF. The CDR3 DNA is TGTGCCAGCAGCTTGTTTAAGAACACTGAAGCTTTCTTT.

The gene calls are TRBV18 and TRBJ1-4; possible D gene TRBD1, 5 bases. Germline lookup yields CDR1 KGHSH and CDR2 LQKENI. This CDR3 has 15 amino acids. V gave up 3 bases and J gave up 6 bases, with 14 bases separating them. CDR3 DNA sequence: TGTGCCAGCTCACCGCGGCCAGGGTCGGATGAAAAACTGTTTTTT. Amino acid sequence: CASSPRPGSDEKLFF.

The rearrangement uses TRBV6-5 and TRBJ1-5; a possible D gene is TRBD1 (6 bases). Trimming shortened V by 4 bases and J by 7 bases, and 11 bases separated the two germline ends. The V gene's germline CDR1 is MNHEY and CDR2 SVGAGI. This CDR3 has 13 amino acids. The CDR3 loop reads CASSSQGSQPQHF. The CDR3 DNA reads TGTGCCAGCAGTTCACAGGGCTCCCAGCCCCAGCATTTT.

This chain joins TRBV7-2 and TRBJ1-4, with a tentative D call TRBD1 (6 bases). V gave up 4 bases and J gave up 5 bases, with 14 bases separating them. There are 15 residues in the CDR3. Germline CDR1 and CDR2: SGHTA and FQGNSA. Here the CDR3 reads CASSSPDSPNEKLFF. CDR3 sequence (DNA): TGTGCCAGCAGCTCTCCGGACAGCCCGAATGAAAAACTGTTTTTT.

The genes are TRBV28 and TRBJ2-4, with 7 bases lining up with TRBD1. Germline V gene lookup returns CDR1 MDHEN and CDR2 SYDVKM. CDR3 length equals 12 residues. The V gene end was trimmed by 5 bases and the J gene end by 8 bases; junction bases not matched to a gene: 3. Here the CDR3 reads CASSPQGDIQYF. CDR3 nucleotide sequence: TGTGCCAGCAGTCCCCAGGGGGACATTCAGTACTTC.

The chain uses TRBV19 and TRBJ1-2; 7 bases are shared with TRBD1. The V segment lost 1 base and the J segment 0 bases; nucleotides outside the gene matches: 2. The CDR3 has 15 amino acids. The V gene's germline CDR1 is LNHDA and CDR2 SQIVND (reference sequence). The CDR3 DNA sequence: TGTGCCAGTAGTATAGTAGGGACAGCTAACTATGGCTACACCTTC. The encoded protein is CASSIVGTANYGYTF.

The chain recombines TRBV6-5 with TRBJ2-7; D is possibly TRBD2 (5 bases). This CDR3 comprises 11 residues. Per the germline V gene, CDR1 is MNHEY and CDR2 is SVGAGI. The germline V and J ends were trimmed by 8 bases and 6 bases, with 11 bases remaining between them. CDR3 coding DNA: TGTGCCAGCTCCCTCGGGGTCGAGCAGTACTTC. This codes for CASSLGVEQYF.

V and J are TRBV5-6 and TRBJ1-2; D is unresolved. This CDR3 is 16 amino acids long. Germline assignment: CDR1 SGHDT and CDR2 YYEEEE. V lost 2 bases and J 3 bases, leaving 17 bases between the germline ends. The CDR3 reads CASSLTVGIGYYGYTF. CDR3 nucleotides: TGTGCCAGCAGCTTAACAGTCGGGATCGGATACTATGGCTACACCTTC.

CDR3: CASSLAGGQADTQYF. The CDR3 DNA reads TGTGCCAGCAGCTTAGCGGGAGGCCAAGCAGATACGCAGTATTTT. The chain employs TRBV28 and TRBJ2-3; TRBD2 aligns across 10 bases. J lost 4 bases, V lost 6 bases, and 7 bases had no gene match. Per germline, CDR1 MDHEN and CDR2 SYDVKM. This CDR3 comprises 15 residues.

The V call is TRBV4-3, the J call TRBJ1-3; the D gene is possibly TRBD1 (6 bases). Between the trimmed V and J ends, which lost 4 bases and 0 bases, there was a span of 7 bases. The germline CDR1 and CDR2 sequences are LGHNA and YSLEER. There are 14 residues in the CDR3. Here the CDR3 reads CASSPGVSGNTIYF. The CDR3 DNA reads as TGCGCCAGCAGCCCAGGGGTCTCTGGAAACACCATATATTTT.

The chain carries TRBV19 and TRBJ2-1; TRBD2 agrees at 12 bases. CDR3 length: 16 residues. V was pared by 5 bases and J by 4 bases, with 6 bases of the junction left unmatched. Germline CDR1 is LNHDA and CDR2 is SQIVND (reference sequence). DNA of the CDR3: TGTGCCAGTAGTTGGACTAGCGGGGAGCAGTACAATGAGCAGTTCTTC. Amino acids: CASSWTSGEQYNEQFF. The full variable domain, with the rest looked up from reference TRBV19 and TRBJ2-1, is DGGITQSPKYLFRKEGQNVTLSCEQNLNHDAMYWYRQDPGQGLRLIYYSQIVNDFQKGDIAEGYSVSREKKESFPLTVTSAQKNPTAFYLCASSWTSGEQYNEQFFGPGTRLTVL.